This TCR beta chain was identified in a study of blood T cell repertoires in COVID-19. Overall study context: From T cells, B-cell-depleted T cells, or PBMCs came the material, which was cDNA or gDNA.

CDR3 length: 15 residues. From germline, CDR1 is SQVTM and CDR2 ANQGSEA. Trimming took 3 bases from V and 1 from J; bases not matched to a gene: 6. The table came from immunoSEQ multiplex PCR; TCRdb's copy has only in-frame clones and leaves some out. Here the sample spans 120,000 or so clones, approximately 80% being singletons. The sequence was obtained from a man in his sixties or seventies with acute or convalescent COVID-19. The V call is TRBV29-1, the J call TRBJ2-3; 8 positions agree with TRBD1. The sequenced sample consisted of peripheral blood. CDR3 region: CSVEHPTGGTDTQYF. CDR3 coding DNA: TGCAGCGTTGAGCACCCGACAGGGGGCACAGATACGCAGTATTTT.